The clone carrying this TCR beta chain was recorded once. This sample stems from a study of cytomegalovirus exposure and HLA in healthy donors. CDR3 length: 15 residues. Between the trimmed V and J ends, which lost 2 bases and 6 bases, there was a span of 14 bases. CDR1 and CDR2 from the germline V gene are MGHDK and SYGVNS. Primers: 60 Vbeta forward and 13 Jbeta reverse. Method: immunoSEQ multiplex PCR; TCRdb's copy keeps in-frame clones and lacks some. The data contain 45,000 or so clones, around 72% of them singletons. This clonotype originated in a woman in her 30s in good health and CMV-seronegative. Sequencing was performed on PBMCs. The gene calls are TRBV25-1 and TRBJ2-1; D unresolved. The CDR3: CASSESFAASNEQFF. CDR3 bases: TGTGCCAGCAGTGAAAGTTTTGCGGCAAGCAATGAGCAGTTCTTC.